Listed below are T cell receptor beta chains from one sample, sequenced in a study of blood T cell repertoires in COVID-19. Data came from immunoSEQ multiplex PCR; TCRdb stores just in-frame clones and leaves some out. Of 440,000 or so clones listed, about nine tenths are singletons. Sequencing was performed on peripheral blood. The receptors derive from a woman between 35 and 50 years old with COVID-19, enrolled during active disease. Both conserved end residues are part of each CDR3. The D gene is left open where the match is weak. The size field is filled for only some rows; it gives once, few, many or a size class.

clone size	D gene	V gene	J gene	CDR3 protein	CDR3 DNA
once	TRBD1	TRBV7-9	TRBJ2-2	CASSLGQTNTGELFF	TGTGCCAGCAGCCTGGGACAGACAAACACCGGGGAGCTGTTTTTT
.	TRBD2	TRBV18	TRBJ2-3	CASSPRDYGADTQYF	TGTGCCAGCTCACCGCGGGACTACGGCGCAGATACGCAGTATTTT
.	.	TRBV6-2/TRBV6-3	TRBJ1-4	CASSPEFYEKLFF	TGTGCCAGCAGTCCAGAATTTTATGAAAAACTGTTTTTT
.	TRBD1	TRBV7-3	TRBJ1-1	CASSFGTATEAFF	TGTGCCAGCAGCTTCGGGACAGCAACTGAAGCTTTCTTT
.	TRBD1	TRBV10-3	TRBJ1-1	CAISEPGGLGTEAFF	TGTGCCATCAGTGAGCCAGGGGGCTTGGGCACTGAAGCTTTCTTT
.	.	TRBV3-1/TRBV3-2	TRBJ2-7	CASSLPGQTYEQYF	TGTGCCAGCAGCCTACCCGGACAGACCTACGAGCAGTACTTC
.	TRBD1	TRBV5-6	TRBJ2-5	CASTHPGDRVGETQYF	TGTGCCAGCACTCATCCGGGGGACAGGGTTGGGGAGACCCAGTACTTC
once	TRBD2	TRBV5-1	TRBJ2-7	CASSLGTSGGAYEQYF	TGCGCCAGCAGCTTGGGGACTAGCGGGGGGGCCTACGAGCAGTACTTC
.	.	TRBV14	TRBJ1-2	CASSQDLIGGAGYTF	TGTGCCAGCAGCCAAGACCTGATAGGGGGTGCCGGCTACACCTTC
once	.	TRBV6-4	TRBJ2-1	CASSGSSENEQFF	TGTGCCAGCAGTGGGTCGAGCGAGAATGAGCAGTTCTTC
.	.	TRBV12-5	TRBJ1-5	CASGLQGWQPQHF	TGTGCTAGTGGTTTACAGGGTTGGCAGCCCCAGCATTTT
.	.	TRBV25-1	TRBJ2-7	CASSPQVLVSYEQYF	TGTGCCAGCAGTCCACAGGTACTGGTTTCCTACGAGCAGTACTTC
.	.	TRBV5-4	TRBJ1-2	CASVPGGPSANYGYTF	TGTGCCAGCGTACCGGGAGGGCCGTCGGCTAACTATGGCTACACCTTC
.	TRBD1	TRBV4-1	TRBJ1-1	CASSQETLRGAEAFF	TGCGCCAGCAGCCAAGAGACACTCAGGGGGGCTGAAGCTTTCTTT
.	TRBD1	TRBV6-5	TRBJ1-2	CAVTTGANYGYTF	TGTGCCGTGACGACAGGGGCTAACTATGGCTACACCTTC
.	TRBD1	TRBV19	TRBJ2-7	CASRDRATSYEQYF	TGTGCCAGTAGGGACAGGGCAACTTCCTACGAGCAGTACTTC
.	TRBD2	TRBV2	TRBJ2-3	CASSLTLAVGPSTDTQYF	TGTGCCAGCAGTCTAACGCTAGCGGTAGGGCCTAGCACAGATACGCAGTATTTT
.	TRBD1	TRBV5-1	TRBJ2-3	CASLATGGADTQYF	TGCGCCAGCTTAGCGACAGGGGGCGCAGATACGCAGTATTTT
.	.	TRBV7-3	TRBJ1-2	CASSPPSGGDGYTF	TGTGCCAGCAGCCCCCCCAGCGGGGGGGATGGCTACACCTTC
.	.	TRBV4-3	TRBJ2-4	CASSQDFQAAKNIQYF	TGCGCCAGCAGCCAAGATTTTCAGGCCGCCAAAAACATTCAGTACTTC
.	.	TRBV9	TRBJ2-7	CASSVGQRPSYEQYF	TGTGCCAGCAGCGTAGGACAGCGCCCCTCCTACGAGCAGTACTTC
.	.	TRBV12-3/TRBV12-4	TRBJ2-5	CASTQGQETQYF	TGTGCCAGCACCCAGGGCCAAGAGACCCAGTACTTC
.	TRBD1	TRBV11-2	TRBJ1-4	CASSSDGTGVNEKLFF	TGTGCCAGCAGCTCGGATGGGACAGGGGTCAATGAAAAACTGTTTTTT
.	TRBD1	TRBV19	TRBJ1-5	CASSIVGQGRGPQHF	TGTGCCAGTAGTATAGTGGGACAGGGAAGGGGGCCCCAGCATTTT
.	TRBD1	TRBV28	TRBJ2-7	CASSLSGQGYHEQYF	TGTGCCAGCAGTTTGTCGGGACAGGGGTACCACGAGCAGTACTTC
.	.	TRBV5-1	TRBJ2-3	CASSSVGRGTDTQYF	TGCGCCAGCAGCTCGGTAGGGCGGGGCACAGATACGCAGTATTTT
.	.	TRBV3-1/TRBV3-2	TRBJ2-7	CASSQSGGSSYEQYF	TGTGCCAGCAGCCAATCGGGGGGCTCCTCCTACGAGCAGTACTTC
.	TRBD2	TRBV6-4	TRBJ2-1	CASSVTSGGGNEQFF	TGTGCCAGCAGCGTAACTAGCGGGGGAGGTAATGAGCAGTTCTTC
.	.	TRBV19	TRBJ1-2	CASSLHYGYTF	TGTGCCAGTAGCCTCCACTATGGCTACACCTTC
.	TRBD2	TRBV27	TRBJ2-1	CASSFGLAGVPKFF	TGTGCCAGCAGTTTTGGACTAGCGGGAGTCCCTAAGTTCTTC
.	.	TRBV6-6	TRBJ1-3	CASRRGSGNTIYF	TGTGCCAGCCGCAGGGGCTCTGGAAACACCATATATTTT
.	.	TRBV6-2/TRBV6-3	TRBJ1-1	CASSTWTVFTEAFF	TGTGCCAGCAGTACATGGACAGTCTTCACTGAAGCTTTCTTT
.	.	TRBV6-5	TRBJ2-1	CASSYVRAGYNEQFF	TGTGCCAGCAGTTACGTTCGGGCGGGGTACAATGAGCAGTTCTTC
.	.	TRBV7-9	TRBJ2-7	CASTPPSAYEQYF	TGTGCCAGCACCCCGCCCAGTGCCTACGAGCAGTACTTC
.	.	TRBV19	TRBJ2-1	CASRQRLYNEQFF	TGTGCCTCCCGACAGAGACTCTACAATGAGCAGTTCTTC
few	.	TRBV7-9	TRBJ2-2	CASSLVLLSTGELFF	TGTGCCAGCAGCTTAGTTTTGCTGAGTACCGGGGAGCTGTTTTTT
.	TRBD1	TRBV7-2	TRBJ2-7	CASSNRGIYEQYF	TGTGCCAGCAGCAACAGGGGTATCTACGAGCAGTACTTC
.	.	TRBV6-6	TRBJ1-2	CASSYDGARLGGYTF	TGTGCCAGCAGTTACGATGGGGCGCGCCTAGGTGGCTACACCTTC
.	.	TRBV2	TRBJ1-3	CASSESTPPGNTIYF	TGTGCCAGCAGTGAAAGTACACCCCCTGGAAACACCATATATTTT
.	.	TRBV7-8	TRBJ2-7	CASSPESVTSYEQYF	TGTGCCAGCAGCCCTGAATCGGTGACATCCTACGAGCAGTACTTC
.	.	TRBV6-5	TRBJ1-4	CASSYWHGGGSGKLFF	TGTGCCAGCAGTTACTGGCACGGGGGGGGAAGTGGAAAACTGTTTTTT
.	.	TRBV5-1	TRBJ1-3	CASSSTDSGNTIYF	TGCGCCAGCAGCTCGACAGACTCTGGAAACACCATATATTTT
.	.	TRBV29-1	TRBJ1-1	CSVEVRQFEAFF	TGCAGCGTTGAAGTGAGGCAGTTTGAAGCTTTCTTT
.	TRBD1	TRBV6-6	TRBJ1-5	CASSQDRAGNQPQHF	TGTGCCAGCAGTCAGGACAGGGCCGGCAATCAGCCCCAGCATTTT
.	.	TRBV2	TRBJ1-6	CASSSPGLQNSPLHF	TGTGCCAGCAGCTCACCGGGACTCCAGAATTCACCCCTCCACTTT
.	.	TRBV6-2/TRBV6-3	TRBJ1-5	CASSYTPGVQPQHF	TGTGCCAGCAGTTACACTCCAGGGGTGCAGCCCCAGCATTTT
.	.	TRBV5-1	TRBJ2-3	CASSPTTGSTDTQYF	TGCGCCAGCAGCCCCACCACGGGAAGCACAGATACGCAGTATTTT
.	TRBD1	TRBV10-3	TRBJ2-1	CAIEANRGKDEQFF	TGTGCCATCGAAGCCAACAGGGGCAAGGATGAGCAGTTCTTC
.	TRBD1	TRBV28	TRBJ1-1	CASSSTGVPEAFF	TGTGCCAGCAGTTCTACAGGGGTCCCTGAAGCTTTCTTT
.	.	TRBV18	TRBJ2-2	CASSPPPNTGELFF	TGTGCCAGCTCACCACCTCCAAACACCGGGGAGCTGTTTTTT
.	.	TRBV28	TRBJ2-1	CASSFARGHYNEQFF	TGTGCCAGCAGTTTCGCTAGGGGACACTACAATGAGCAGTTCTTC
.	.	TRBV9	TRBJ2-1	CASSQTTSSGEQFF	TGTGCCAGCAGCCAGACGACTAGTTCGGGTGAGCAGTTCTTC
.	TRBD1	TRBV7-2	TRBJ1-6	CASSSTGTGFSSYNSPLHF	TGTGCCAGCAGCTCGACCGGGACAGGTTTTAGCTCCTATAATTCACCCCTCCACTTT
.	.	TRBV3-1/TRBV3-2	TRBJ1-1	CASSLIRAGAPTEAFF	TGTGCCAGCAGCCTCATAAGGGCAGGGGCCCCCACTGAAGCTTTCTTT
.	TRBD1	TRBV12-3/TRBV12-4	TRBJ1-2	CASSRDRGIGYTF	TGTGCCAGCAGCAGAGACAGGGGAATTGGCTACACCTTC
.	.	TRBV6-5	TRBJ1-2	CASSYKVPYSGYTF	TGTGCCAGCAGTTACAAAGTTCCCTACAGCGGCTACACCTTC
.	TRBD2	TRBV5-1	TRBJ2-7	CASSPDGLAGYEQYF	TGCGCCAGCAGCCCCGATGGACTAGCGGGATACGAGCAGTACTTC